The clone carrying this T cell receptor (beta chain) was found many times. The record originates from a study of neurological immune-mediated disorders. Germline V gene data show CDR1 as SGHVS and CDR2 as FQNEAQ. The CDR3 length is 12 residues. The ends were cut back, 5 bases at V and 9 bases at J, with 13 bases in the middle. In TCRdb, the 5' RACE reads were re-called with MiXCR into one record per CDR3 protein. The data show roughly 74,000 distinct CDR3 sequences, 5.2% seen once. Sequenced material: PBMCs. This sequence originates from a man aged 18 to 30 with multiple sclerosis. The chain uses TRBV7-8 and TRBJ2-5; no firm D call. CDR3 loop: CASSVLNGAQYF. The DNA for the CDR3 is TGTGCCAGCAGCGTCCTGAATGGGGCCCAGTACTTC.